This passage covers 16 T cell receptor beta chains from one sample sequenced in a study of blood T cells in healthy people across ages (dated by TCRdb to between 2014 and 2016). Receptors were amplified or captured by 5' RACE. The sequencer was an Illumina HiSeq 2500. A second PCR of roughly 7 to 11 cycles was performed with a sample-barcoded 5' primer and a J-beta primer mix. TCRdb trimmed public reads at Q25 via fastp, called clones via MiXCR and kept in-frame beta chains. Under each unique CDR3 protein, matching rows form one entry showing the most common genes and DNA. The sample table holds around 1,000,000 distinct CDR3 sequences, of which approximately 25% were seen once. 0.75% of the sample goes to the ten largest clones. This same sample was also taken into another study, of T cells of mothers and their children.

Material for sequencing was blood. Every receptor here comes from a girl aged 2 to 10 in good health.

Only a few counts were recorded for this clonotype. The gene calls are TRBV19 and TRBJ1-1; the match to TRBD1 covers 8 bases. V trimming: 5 bases; J trimming: 0 bases; junction bases outside the gene matches: 11. The CDR3 totals 17 residues. The germline V gene encodes CDR1 LNHDA and CDR2 SQIVND (reference sequence). CDR3 nucleotide sequence: TGTGCCAGTAGTCGAGATAGGGGGACAGGCATGAACACTGAAGCTTTCTTT. Translation gives CASSRDRGTGMNTEAFF.

This clonotype was seen repeatedly, ten times or more. The V and J genes are TRBV7-9 and TRBJ1-1; TRBD1 might be the D (6 bases). V shed 5 bases and J shed 3 bases, with 10 bases lying between them. Germline-derived CDR1 and CDR2 are SEHNR and FQNEAQ (reference sequence). The CDR3 runs 13 residues. The CDR3 region is CASSPPGDTEAFF. In DNA form, the CDR3 reads TGTGCCAGCAGCCCTCCAGGGGACACTGAAGCTTTCTTT.

On this clonotype: Germline is not matched at one junction end, which may reflect a read error. V gene TRBV4-1 combines with J gene TRBJ2-5; 7 nucleotides align to TRBD2. The J call is uncertain, as TRBJ2-1 better fits the DNA end. This CDR3 is built from 17 residues. Germline V lookup: CDR1 MGHRA, CDR2 YSYEKL. CDR3 coding DNA: TGCGCCAGCAGCCAAGGGTATAGCGGGCTTGGTTACAACGAGCAGTTCTTC. Residues: CASSQGYSGLGYNEQFF.

The chain couples TRBV2 to TRBJ1-1; no clear D gene. Germline V gives CDR1 SNHLY, CDR2 FYNNEI. CDR3 length equals 11 residues. Trimming pared 4 bases from V and 8 bases from J, leaving 8 bases between. The CDR3 reads CASSVVVEAFF. In nucleotides, the CDR3 is TGTGCCAGCAGTGTAGTGGTCGAAGCTTTCTTT.

J is TRBJ2-1 and V is TRBV29-1; 7 bases line up with TRBD2. The DNA end is more similar to TRBJ2-7, so the J call may be wrong. The CDR3 loop spans 14 amino acids. Germline V lookup: CDR1 SQVTM, CDR2 ANQGSEA. CDR3 DNA sequence: TGCAGCGTTGTGGGGCTAGCGGAATCCTACGAGCAGTACTTC. Its protein product is CSVVGLAESYEQYF.

J is TRBJ2-7 and V is TRBV6-2 or TRBV6-3; 10 bases are a match to TRBD1. Germline trimming cut 6 bases from V and 3 bases from J; bases unmatched to any gene: 8. The CDR3 is made up of 15 amino acids. CDR1 and CDR2 from the germline V gene are MNHEY and SVGEGT. The CDR3: CASRPTGTGDYEQYF. The CDR3 DNA reads TGTGCCAGCAGACCCACCGGGACAGGGGACTACGAGCAGTACTTC.

J is TRBJ2-1 and V is TRBV28, with TRBD2 matching 8 bases. The end of the DNA fits TRBJ2-7 better, so the J call may be wrong. Germline CDR1 MDHEN, CDR2 SYDVKM. CDR3 length equals 15 residues. The CDR3 loop is CASSLRASGGYEQYF. The CDR3 DNA sequence: TGTGCCAGCAGTTTAAGAGCCTCGGGAGGGTACGAGCAGTACTTC.

This clonotype showed up just a few times. The chain combines TRBV7-2 with TRBJ2-5; D is unresolved. The CDR3 is 13 amino acids. V was clipped by 1 base and J by 4 bases, with 7 bases between them. The germline V gene encodes CDR1 SGHTA and CDR2 FQGNSA. This chain's CDR3 is CASSLVDLETQYF. Here the CDR3 DNA reads TGTGCCAGCAGCTTAGTCGACTTAGAGACCCAGTACTTC. The full variable domain, its missing parts supplied by reference TRBV7-2 and TRBJ2-5, is GAGVSQSPSNKVTEKGKDVELRCDPISGHTALYWYRQSLGQGLEFLIYFQGNSAPDKSGLPSDRFSAERTGGSVSTLTIQRTQQEDSAVYLCASSLVDLETQYFGPGTRLLVL.

In this sample, this clonotype turned up a few times. V and J are TRBV7-9 and TRBJ1-2; the match to TRBD1 covers 9 bases. Trimming removed 2 bases from V and 8 bases from J; junction bases left unmatched: 9. Germline assignment: CDR1 SEHNR and CDR2 FQNEAQ (reference sequence). CDR3 size: 15 residues. For the CDR3, the DNA is TGTGCCAGCAGCTTACCCTACCTGGGACAGGGAGGCTACACCTTC. It codes for CASSLPYLGQGGYTF.

This clonotype was picked up one time. The chain carries TRBV12-3 or TRBV12-4 and TRBJ2-3; 13 nucleotides align to TRBD2. The CDR3 has 18 amino acids. V shed 4 bases and J 8 bases; nucleotides not matched to a gene: 15. The CDR3 protein is CASSSSPTGLAGWRTQYF. The CDR3 coding sequence is TGTGCCAGCAGTTCCTCACCAACGGGACTAGCGGGGTGGCGTACGCAGTATTTT.

This clonotype was counted many times. The chain has TRBV6-1 and TRBJ2-5; 10 bases fit TRBD2. Trimming removed 6 bases from V and 5 bases from J; junction bases left unmatched: 0. The CDR3 extends over 12 amino acids. Germline V gene sequence: CDR1 MNHNS, CDR2 SASEGT. CDR3 residues: CASRGLAETQYF. The CDR3 DNA reads TGTGCCAGCAGGGGACTAGCGGAGACCCAGTACTTC.

This chain links TRBV6-1 with TRBJ1-2; possibly TRBD1 for D (5 bases). Germline V CDR1 and CDR2: MNHNS, SASEGT. The CDR3 consists of 14 residues. Between the trimmed V and J ends, which lost 2 bases and 6 bases, there was a span of 13 bases. DNA for the CDR3: TGTGCCAGCAGTGAAACGGGCCTAGGGGATGGCTACACCTTC. Translated: CASSETGLGDGYTF.

The chain recombines TRBV27 with TRBJ2-7, with TRBD2 identical over 11 bases. The end of the DNA is better explained by TRBJ2-5, so the J call may be wrong. CDR1 and CDR2 (germline): MNHEY, SMNVEV (reference sequence). The CDR3 spans 17 residues. CDR3 in amino acids: CASSFTSLGLAEETQYF. CDR3 nucleotide sequence: TGTGCCAGCAGTTTTACAAGTTTGGGACTAGCGGAAGAGACCCAGTACTTC.

The V gene is TRBV14, the J gene TRBJ1-2; no clear D gene. V lost 8 bases and J 14 bases, leaving 27 bases between the germline ends. CDR3 length: 14 residues. Germline V lookup: CDR1 SGHDN, CDR2 FVKESK. In nucleotides, the CDR3 is TGTGCCAGCGCCCTAATCGGCGGCTTGGATTATCGGACCTTC. Protein sequence: CASALIGGLDYRTF.

This clonotype was observed a few times. The V call is TRBV28, the J call TRBJ2-2; D may be TRBD1 (7 bases). The germline V and J ends were trimmed by 5 bases and 5 bases, with 15 bases remaining between them. From germline, CDR1 is MDHEN and CDR2 SYDVKM. The CDR3 contains 15 residues. CDR3 DNA: TGTGCCAGCAGTCCGGGGGACAGACCTACCGGGGAGCTGTTTTTT. It is translated as CASSPGDRPTGELFF.

The chain carries TRBV7-2 and TRBJ2-5; D possibly corresponds to TRBD2 (5 bases). The DNA end is more similar to TRBJ2-1, so the J call may be wrong. The CDR3 runs 13 residues. In germline, CDR1 is SGHTA, CDR2 FQGNSA. DNA of the CDR3: TGTGCCAGCAGCTTGGTGAGGGTCAATGAGCAGTTCTTC. Its protein is CASSLVRVNEQFF.